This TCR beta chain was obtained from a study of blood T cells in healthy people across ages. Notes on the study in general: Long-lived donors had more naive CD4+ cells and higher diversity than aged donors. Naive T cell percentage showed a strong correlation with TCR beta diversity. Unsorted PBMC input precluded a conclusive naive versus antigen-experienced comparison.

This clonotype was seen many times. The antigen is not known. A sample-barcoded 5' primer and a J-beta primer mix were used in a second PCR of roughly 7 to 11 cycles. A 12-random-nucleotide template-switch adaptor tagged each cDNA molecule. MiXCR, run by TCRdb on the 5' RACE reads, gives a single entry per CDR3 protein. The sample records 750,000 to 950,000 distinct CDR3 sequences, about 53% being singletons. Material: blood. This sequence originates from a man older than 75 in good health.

The CDR3 nucleotides are TGTGCCAGCAGCCCTACCGGAACTAGTGGCATTAAGGAGGGCGAGCAGTACTTC. Its translation: CASSPTGTSGIKEGEQYF. The V and J genes are TRBV7-9 and TRBJ2-7; D is perhaps TRBD2 (6 bases). This CDR3 is 18 amino acids long. CDR1 SEHNR and CDR2 FQNEAQ come from the germline V gene (reference sequence). The V and J ends lost 5 bases and 6 bases respectively, with 29 bases between them.